This T cell receptor (beta chain) came from a study of identical twins. Study observations and caveats: Without tracking the same donors, conclusions rested on cross-sectional statistical analysis. Within monozygotic twins, out-of-frame TCR alpha sharing was underestimated by the models. Invariant T cells like MAIT and iNKT could partly confound the zero-insertion analyses.

Every donor was a healthy Caucasian. In germline, CDR1 is MNHNS, CDR2 SASEGT. The CDR3 is 15 amino acids. Trimming took 5 bases from V and 2 from J, leaving 13 bases between them. One entry per CDR3 protein, called by TCRdb with MiXCR from the 5' RACE reads. The sample has some 710,000 distinct CDR3 sequences, around 5.7% seen once. This clonotype was seen repeatedly, ten times or more. The antigen remains unidentified. Source material: naive T cells sorted from blood. The V and J genes are TRBV6-1 and TRBJ1-3; D is undetermined. This clonotype originated in a man younger than 35 in good health. The CDR3 spells CASSPTRTAGNTIYF. The CDR3 DNA is TGTGCCAGCAGTCCAACCAGGACGGCTGGAAACACCATATATTTT.